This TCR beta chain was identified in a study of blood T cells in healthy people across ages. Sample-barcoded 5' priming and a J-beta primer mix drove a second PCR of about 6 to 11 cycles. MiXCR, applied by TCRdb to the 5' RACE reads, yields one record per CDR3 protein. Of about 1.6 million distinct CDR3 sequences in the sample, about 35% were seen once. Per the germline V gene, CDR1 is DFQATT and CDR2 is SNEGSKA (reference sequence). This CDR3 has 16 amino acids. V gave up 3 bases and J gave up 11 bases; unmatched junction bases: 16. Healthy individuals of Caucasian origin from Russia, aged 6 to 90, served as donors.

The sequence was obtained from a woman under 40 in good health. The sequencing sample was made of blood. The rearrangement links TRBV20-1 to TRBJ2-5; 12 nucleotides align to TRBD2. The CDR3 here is CSASPPSGRAYNEQYF. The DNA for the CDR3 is TGCAGTGCTAGCCCCCCTAGCGGGAGGGCCTACAATGAGCAGTACTTC.